Listed below are T cell receptor beta chains from one sample, sequenced in a study of CD4+ T cells in melanoma. Repertoires were generated with immunoSEQ multiplex PCR, while TCRdb's copy carries only in-frame clones and drops some. The sample shows 90,000 to 130,000 clones, approximately 92% of them seen only once. The sample comprised peripheral blood. The source of these receptors is a human donor with melanoma. Both conserved end residues are part of each CDR3. The order of the fields is J gene, V gene, CDR3 length, CDR3 protein.

J gene: TRBJ2-4
V gene: TRBV5-1
CDR3 length: 15
CDR3 protein: CASSGTGTGVNIQYF

J gene: TRBJ2-3
V gene: TRBV7-3
CDR3 length: 14
CDR3 protein: CASSLAGVTDTQYF

J gene: TRBJ2-3
V gene: TRBV9
CDR3 length: 14
CDR3 protein: CASSVLGGTDTQYF

J gene: TRBJ2-6
V gene: TRBV21-1
CDR3 length: 17
CDR3 protein: CASRGLAGVRGANVLTF

J gene: TRBJ2-7
V gene: TRBV9
CDR3 length: 16
CDR3 protein: CASSVDGSGTVYEQYF

J gene: TRBJ2-7
V gene: TRBV4-1
CDR3 length: 15
CDR3 protein: CASSPRLGTSYEQYF

J gene: TRBJ2-7
V gene: TRBV19
CDR3 length: 16
CDR3 protein: CASSIDNTRSSYEQYF

J gene: TRBJ2-3
V gene: TRBV6-4
CDR3 length: 17
CDR3 protein: CASSDSKIAQGTDTQYF

J gene: TRBJ2-1
V gene: TRBV9
CDR3 length: 14
CDR3 protein: CASSAGLAGGEQFF

J gene: TRBJ2-7
V gene: TRBV4-3
CDR3 length: 15
CDR3 protein: CASSQYGQGGYEQYF

J gene: TRBJ1-4
V gene: TRBV15
CDR3 length: 15
CDR3 protein: CATSRNRQGEEKLFF

J gene: TRBJ2-1
V gene: TRBV29-1
CDR3 length: 10
CDR3 protein: CSVQTTEQFF

J gene: TRBJ1-2
V gene: TRBV7-8
CDR3 length: 12
CDR3 protein: CASSPDNYGYTF

J gene: TRBJ2-1
V gene: TRBV12-5
CDR3 length: 15
CDR3 protein: CASGEGQGGYNEQFF

J gene: TRBJ1-1
V gene: TRBV19
CDR3 length: 14
CDR3 protein: CASSRDRGPTEAFF

J gene: TRBJ2-6
V gene: TRBV9
CDR3 length: 16
CDR3 protein: CASRGGVQSGANVLTF

J gene: TRBJ2-2
V gene: TRBV29-1
CDR3 length: 11
CDR3 protein: CSVGMSGELFF

J gene: TRBJ1-1
V gene: TRBV2
CDR3 length: 13
CDR3 protein: CASSVGTWTEAFF

J gene: TRBJ2-1
V gene: TRBV9
CDR3 length: 16
CDR3 protein: CASSVPRSGSYNEQFF

J gene: TRBJ2-7
V gene: TRBV6-1
CDR3 length: 15
CDR3 protein: CASSAQRVGSGEQYF

J gene: TRBJ2-3
V gene: TRBV7-3
CDR3 length: 14
CDR3 protein: CASSQGQSTDTQYF

J gene: TRBJ2-1
V gene: TRBV27
CDR3 length: 12
CDR3 protein: CASKGAWDEQFF

J gene: TRBJ2-5
V gene: TRBV28
CDR3 length: 16
CDR3 protein: CASSLTTSGSVETQYF

J gene: TRBJ2-2
V gene: TRBV7-2
CDR3 length: 14
CDR3 protein: CASSLMRNTGELFF

J gene: TRBJ2-5
V gene: TRBV2
CDR3 length: 14
CDR3 protein: CASRPGQGIETQYF

J gene: TRBJ2-5
V gene: TRBV7-3
CDR3 length: 16
CDR3 protein: CASSLFAAGLGETQYF